This paragraph reports one T cell receptor (beta chain). The target antigen is unknown. The PCR had 60 Vbeta and 13 Jbeta primers. Profiled with immunoSEQ multiplex PCR; TCRdb holds only in-frame clones, not every one. This sample has about 200,000 clones, with about four fifths found just once. This sample is drawn from a study of cytomegalovirus exposure and HLA in healthy donors. Overall study results and limits: A later analysis found common viral pathogens apparently linked to several of the most significant clusters.

The V segment lost 6 bases and the J segment 5 bases; nucleotides outside the gene matches: 7. The CDR3 is made up of 13 amino acids. Germline assignment: CDR1 SQVTM and CDR2 ANQGSEA. Sequences were obtained from PBMCs. The receptor was derived from a man between 25 and 39 years old in good health and CMV-seronegative. The gene calls are TRBV29-1 and TRBJ2-3; TRBD1 agrees at 8 bases. The CDR3 loop reads CSVEGQEEDTQYF. The CDR3 DNA reads as TGCAGCGTCGAGGGACAGGAGGAAGATACGCAGTATTTT.